The sequence of this TCR beta chain was determined in a study of OX40 agonist ivuxolimab in advanced cancers. Whole-study context: The study enrolled dose-escalation patients with hepatocellular carcinoma, melanoma, renal cell or head and neck cancer. There were three patients with partial responses, one having hepatocellular carcinoma and two cutaneous melanoma. Regarding the study as a whole: The specificity for antigen of the expanded peripheral T cells was not determined.

The repertoire was sequenced with immunoSEQ multiplex PCR; TCRdb's copy has only in-frame clones and lacks some. The table has 25,000 to 35,000 clones, 91% seen once. About this clone itself: The target antigen is unknown.

The V gene's germline CDR1 is SGDLS and CDR2 YYNGEE. The CDR3 has 15 amino acids. The V end was cut by 4 bases, the J end by 0 bases, with 14 bases between. The TCR sequence derives from an adult with an advanced solid tumor such as melanoma, head and neck, liver or kidney cancer. The V gene is TRBV9, the J gene TRBJ2-7; no clear D. The sample consisted of CD4+ or CD8+ T cells sorted from blood, taken in a trial of the OX40 agonist ivuxolimab. Here the CDR3 reads CASSTPIDGSYEQYF. CDR3 nucleotides: TGTGCCAGCAGCACGCCTATCGACGGCTCCTACGAGCAGTACTTC.